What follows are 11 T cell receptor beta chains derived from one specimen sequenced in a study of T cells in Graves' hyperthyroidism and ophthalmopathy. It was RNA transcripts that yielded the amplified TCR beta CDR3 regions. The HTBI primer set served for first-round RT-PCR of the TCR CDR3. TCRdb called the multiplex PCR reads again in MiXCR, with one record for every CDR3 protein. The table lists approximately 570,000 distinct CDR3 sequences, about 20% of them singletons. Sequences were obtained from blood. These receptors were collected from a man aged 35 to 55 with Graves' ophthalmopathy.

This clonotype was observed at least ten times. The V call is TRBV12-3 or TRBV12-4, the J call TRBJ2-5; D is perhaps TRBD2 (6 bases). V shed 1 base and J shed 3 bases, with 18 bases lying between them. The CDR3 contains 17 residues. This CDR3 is CASSLVVGAGRKETQYF. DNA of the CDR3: TGTGCCAGCAGTTTAGTGGTCGGTGCGGGAAGAAAAGAGACCCAGTACTTC.

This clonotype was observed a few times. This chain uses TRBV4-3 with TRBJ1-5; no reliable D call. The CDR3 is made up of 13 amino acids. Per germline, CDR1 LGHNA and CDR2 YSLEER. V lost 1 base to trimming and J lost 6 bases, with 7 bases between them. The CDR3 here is CASSQVRFQPQHF. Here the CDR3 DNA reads TGCGCCAGCAGCCAAGTAAGGTTTCAGCCCCAGCATTTT.

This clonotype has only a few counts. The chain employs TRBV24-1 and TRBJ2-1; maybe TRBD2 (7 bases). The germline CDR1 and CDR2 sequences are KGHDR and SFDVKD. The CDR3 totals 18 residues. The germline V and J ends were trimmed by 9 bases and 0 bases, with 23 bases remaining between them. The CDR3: CATAGASNQRSSYNEQFF. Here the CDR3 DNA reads TGTGCCACCGCGGGGGCGTCTAATCAGCGGAGCTCCTACAATGAGCAGTTCTTC.

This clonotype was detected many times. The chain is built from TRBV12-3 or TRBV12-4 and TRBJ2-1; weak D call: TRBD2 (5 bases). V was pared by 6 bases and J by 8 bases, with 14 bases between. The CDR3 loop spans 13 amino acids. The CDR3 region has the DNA TGTGCCAGCAGCCAATCCCTAGCTGATGAGCAGTTCTTC. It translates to CASSQSLADEQFF.

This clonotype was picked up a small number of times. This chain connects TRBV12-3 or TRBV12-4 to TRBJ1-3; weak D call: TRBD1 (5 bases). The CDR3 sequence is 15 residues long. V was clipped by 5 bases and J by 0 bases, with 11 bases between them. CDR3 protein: CASSPQGNSGNTIYF. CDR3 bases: TGTGCCAGCAGTCCTCAGGGTAACTCTGGAAACACCATATATTTT.

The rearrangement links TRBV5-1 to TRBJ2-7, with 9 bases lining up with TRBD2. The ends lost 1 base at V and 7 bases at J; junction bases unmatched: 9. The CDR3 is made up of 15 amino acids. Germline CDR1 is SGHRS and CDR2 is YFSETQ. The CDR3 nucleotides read TGCGCCAGCAGCTTGATGGCGGGAGGGCCTGAAGAGCAGTACTTC. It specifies CASSLMAGGPEEQYF.

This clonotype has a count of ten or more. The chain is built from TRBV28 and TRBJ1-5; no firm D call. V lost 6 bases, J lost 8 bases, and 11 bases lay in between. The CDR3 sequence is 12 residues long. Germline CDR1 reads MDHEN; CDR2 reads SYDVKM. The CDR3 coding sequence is TGTGCCAGCAGCCAAGGGTTTAAGCCCCAGCATTTT. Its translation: CASSQGFKPQHF.

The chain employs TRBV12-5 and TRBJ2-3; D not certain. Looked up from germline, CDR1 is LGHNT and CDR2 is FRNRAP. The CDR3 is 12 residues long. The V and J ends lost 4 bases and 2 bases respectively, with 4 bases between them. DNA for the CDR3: TGTGCTAGTGGTTCCCACACAGATACGCAGTATTTT. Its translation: CASGSHTDTQYF.

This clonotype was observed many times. CDR3 nucleotides: TGCAGTGCTAGACTAGCGGGGGATAGCTCCTACGAGCAGTACTTC. Residues: CSARLAGDSSYEQYF. This sequence joins TRBV20-1 and TRBJ2-7, with TRBD2 matching 10 bases. V dropped 2 bases and J dropped 0; count of bases not matched to a gene: 4. Per germline, CDR1 DFQATT and CDR2 SNEGSKA (reference sequence). This CDR3 contains 15 residues.

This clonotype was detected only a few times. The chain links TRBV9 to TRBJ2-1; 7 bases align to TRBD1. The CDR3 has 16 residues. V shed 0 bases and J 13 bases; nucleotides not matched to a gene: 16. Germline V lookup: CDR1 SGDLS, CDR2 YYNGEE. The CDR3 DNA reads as TGTGCCAGCAGCGTAGGGACAGGATCTACGTCCGGGAACCAGTTCTTC. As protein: CASSVGTGSTSGNQFF.

CDR3 DNA sequence: TGTGCCAGCAGCTCACAGGGGGCCCGCGAGCAGTTCTTC. This sequence encodes CASSSQGAREQFF. The rearrangement joins TRBV11-2 to TRBJ2-1; 9 nucleotides match TRBD1. Losses at the gene ends were 4 bases for V and 10 bases for J; bases not matched to a gene: 5. The germline V gene encodes CDR1 SGHAT and CDR2 FQNNGV. This CDR3 contains 13 residues.